The 17 T cell receptor beta chains below come from one sample, sequenced in a study of shared clonotypes between healthy human individuals (dated by TCRdb to the early 2020s). Library method: the immunoSEQ multiplex PCR assay. The table was pulled from immuneACCESS by TCRdb, which kept in-frame rearrangements only. Such tables lose some clones; where checked, under half of the loss comes from unresolved V genes, and the rest has no known cause. The sample data list millions of clones, and 95% of these were observed just once. Approximately 0.13% of the sample is held by the ten biggest clonotypes. The sequenced material came from naive CD4+ T cells sorted from blood. What this sample's cell subset or site label stands for: CD45RA+ positively selected. The receptors derive from a man aged 18 to 29 in good health.

CDR3 nucleotides: TGTGCCAGCAGTGATTTGACAGGGAGAATGTACGAGCAGTACTTC. This translates into CASSDLTGRMYEQYF. The chain combines TRBV2 with TRBJ2-7; 7 nucleotides agree with TRBD1. V gave up 3 bases and J gave up 4 bases; unmatched junction bases: 9. Per the germline V gene, CDR1 is SNHLY and CDR2 is FYNNEI. This CDR3 comprises 15 residues.

Notes on this clone: This could be a read error, since a much larger clone is one nucleotide away. The V and J genes are TRBV25-1 and TRBJ1-4, with D tentatively TRBD1 (5 bases). CDR1 is MGHDK, CDR2 SYGVNS, per germline. The CDR3 consists of 11 residues. Deletions cut 8 bases from V and 9 bases from J, with 10 bases between. The CDR3 nucleotides are TGTGCCAGCGCCCACAGGAAAAAACTGTTTTTT. Translated, it gives CASAHRKKLFF.

The V and J genes are TRBV1 and TRBJ2-1; the listed D gene, TRBD2, was not tested against the DNA. TRBV1 is designated a pseudogene. CDR3 length: 16 amino acids. Here the CDR3 DNA reads TGCACCAGCAGCCACGAGGGCCTATCCTGCAACAATGAGCAGTTCTTC. Amino acid sequence: CTSSHEGLSCNNEQFF.

The chain is built from TRBV7-3 and TRBJ1-6; D is possibly TRBD1 (6 bases). Trimming took 5 bases from V and 7 from J, leaving 15 bases between them. This CDR3 has 15 amino acids. Per the germline V gene, CDR1 is SGHTA and CDR2 is FQGTGA. CDR3 coding DNA: TGTGCCAGCAGCCCTAAGGGGGGGTGGAATTCACCCCTCCACTTT. This encodes CASSPKGGWNSPLHF.

A remark on this clone: Distinct nucleotide sequences in the sample also encode this CDR3. The chain carries TRBV4-1 and TRBJ2-5; the D gene is possibly TRBD2 (5 bases). CDR3 length: 13 amino acids. Germline-derived CDR1 and CDR2 are MGHRA and YSYEKL. The V end was cut by 4 bases, the J end by 1 base, with 7 bases between. This chain's CDR3 is CASSRGPQETQYF. The CDR3 bases are TGCGCCAGCAGCCGCGGGCCCCAAGAGACCCAGTACTTC.

The genes are TRBV19 and TRBJ2-1, with 7 positions matching TRBD2. V lost 10 bases to trimming and J lost 0 bases; unmatched junction nucleotides: 15. This CDR3 has 17 amino acids. From germline, CDR1 is LNHDA and CDR2 SQIVND (reference sequence). The CDR3 protein is CAISGSSGKSSYNEQFF. The CDR3 region has the DNA TGTGCCATCTCCGGATCTAGCGGAAAAAGCTCCTACAATGAGCAGTTCTTC.

To note about this clone: A much larger clone differs from this one at a single base, so this may be a read error. The same CDR3 also results from other DNA sequences found in this sample. V is TRBV5-1 and J is TRBJ2-7; TRBD1 matches 8 bases. The germline V gene has CDR1 SGHRS and CDR2 YFSETQ. This CDR3 is built from 14 residues. With V trimmed by 4 bases and J by 3 bases, 6 bases remained unmatched. This CDR3 is CASSTGQGSYEQYF. The CDR3 nucleotides are TGCGCCAGCAGCACCGGACAGGGAAGCTACGAGCAGTACTTC.

V is TRBV7-9 and J is TRBJ2-3; D ambiguous. The CDR3 is 13 amino acids. V lost 5 bases, J lost 3 bases, and 9 bases lay in between. In germline, CDR1 is SEHNR, CDR2 FQNEAQ (reference sequence). The CDR3 loop reads CASSPSKTDTQYF. DNA for the CDR3: TGTGCCAGCAGCCCCTCTAAGACAGATACGCAGTATTTT.

The chain joins TRBV4-1 to TRBJ2-5, with TRBD1 as a possible D gene (5 bases). The CDR3 loop spans 15 amino acids. Germline lookup yields CDR1 MGHRA and CDR2 YSYEKL. V gave up 1 base and J gave up 5 bases, with 14 bases separating them. This CDR3 is CASSQVTPGPETQYF. CDR3 bases: TGCGCCAGCAGCCAAGTAACCCCAGGGCCCGAGACCCAGTACTTC.

V usage is TRBV5-1 and J usage is TRBJ2-3; D not certain. With 4 bases removed from V and 5 bases from J, the gap between germline ends came to 2 bases. The germline V gene encodes CDR1 SGHRS and CDR2 YFSETQ. The CDR3 runs 10 residues. CDR3 region: CASSGDTQYF. CDR3 nucleotide sequence: TGCGCCAGCAGCGGAGATACGCAGTATTTT.

The V and J genes are TRBV10-3 and TRBJ2-2; D perhaps matches TRBD1 (6 bases). The CDR3 totals 14 residues. Between the trimmed V and J ends, which lost 5 bases and 6 bases, there was a span of 13 bases. Per the germline V gene, CDR1 is ENHRY and CDR2 is SYGVKD. The CDR3 DNA reads as TGTGCCATCAGTCCTAGTACAGGGTCCGGGGAGCTGTTTTTT. Its translation is CAISPSTGSGELFF.

V usage is TRBV5-1 and J usage is TRBJ2-2; D is possibly TRBD1 (6 bases). Germline V gene data show CDR1 as SGHRS and CDR2 as YFSETQ. V lost 4 bases and J 6 bases, leaving 7 bases between the germline ends. This CDR3 spans 12 amino acids. The CDR3 DNA reads TGCGCCAGCAGCCAGGGGTCCGGGGAGCTGTTTTTT. Its protein is CASSQGSGELFF.

The rearrangement joins TRBV6-4 to TRBJ2-7; 9 bases agree with TRBD2. Germline loops: CDR1 MRHNA, CDR2 SNTAGT. V lost 7 bases, J lost 3 bases, and 10 bases stayed unmatched. The CDR3 loop spans 15 amino acids. This CDR3 is CASKRSASGVYEQYF. Here the CDR3 DNA reads TGTGCCAGCAAGAGATCGGCTAGCGGGGTCTACGAGCAGTACTTC.

Concerning this clone: This sample includes further DNA sequences coding for the same CDR3. This rearrangement joins TRBV11-2 to TRBJ2-5; the D gene is possibly TRBD1 (6 bases). V lost 5 bases to trimming and J lost 4 bases, with 8 bases between them. This CDR3 comprises 12 residues. Germline values: CDR1 SGHAT, CDR2 FQNNGV. The CDR3 reads CASSPTGETQYF. For the CDR3, the DNA is TGTGCCAGCAGCCCGACAGGAGAGACCCAGTACTTC. Full variable domain (outside the CDR3, taken from reference TRBV11-2 and TRBJ2-5): EAGVAQSPRYKIIEKRQSVAFWCNPISGHATLYWYQQILGQGPKLLIQFQNNGVVDDSQLPKDRFSAERLKGVDSTLKIQPAKLEDSAVYLCASSPTGETQYFGPGTRLLVL.

The chain employs TRBV18 and TRBJ1-3; D may be TRBD1 (5 bases). V was shortened by 3 bases and J by 0 bases, with 12 bases between the two germline ends. CDR1 KGHSH and CDR2 LQKENI come from the germline V gene. The length of the CDR3 is 16 residues. CDR3 region: CASSPTGSYSGNTIYF. For the CDR3, the DNA is TGTGCCAGCTCACCTACAGGATCTTACTCTGGAAACACCATATATTTT.

This clone was detected only once. V gene TRBV6-5 combines with J gene TRBJ2-1; tentatively, D is TRBD2 (5 bases). Germline assignment: CDR1 MNHEY and CDR2 SVGAGI. V lost 11 bases, J lost 5 bases, and 19 bases lay in between. This CDR3 is built from 14 residues. The DNA for the CDR3 is TGTGCCGTCCGGGATACGGCGTATAACAATGAGCAGTTCTTC. Amino acids: CAVRDTAYNNEQFF.

The chain combines TRBV6-1 with TRBJ2-1; 7 bases are shared with TRBD2. CDR3 length: 11 amino acids. Per germline, CDR1 MNHNS and CDR2 SASEGT. V shed 6 bases and J 10 bases; nucleotides not matched to a gene: 3. The CDR3 here is CASRGGREQFF. CDR3 nucleotide sequence: TGTGCCAGCAGGGGGGGGAGAGAGCAGTTCTTC.